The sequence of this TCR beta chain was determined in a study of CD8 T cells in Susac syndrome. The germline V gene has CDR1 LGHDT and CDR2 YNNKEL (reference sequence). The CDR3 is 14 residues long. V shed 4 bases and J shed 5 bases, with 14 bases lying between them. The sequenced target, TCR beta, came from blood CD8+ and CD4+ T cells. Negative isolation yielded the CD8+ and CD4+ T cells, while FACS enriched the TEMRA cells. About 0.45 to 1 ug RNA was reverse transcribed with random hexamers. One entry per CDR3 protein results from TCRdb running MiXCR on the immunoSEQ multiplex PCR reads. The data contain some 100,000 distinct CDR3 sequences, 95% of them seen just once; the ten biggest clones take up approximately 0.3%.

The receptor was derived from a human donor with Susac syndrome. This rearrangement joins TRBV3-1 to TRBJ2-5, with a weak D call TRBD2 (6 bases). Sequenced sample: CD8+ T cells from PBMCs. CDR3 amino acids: CASSPRRGSETQYF. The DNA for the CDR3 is TGTGCCAGCAGCCCACGACGGGGGTCGGAGACCCAGTACTTC.